This T cell receptor beta chain stems from a study of blood T cell repertoires in COVID-19. As for the study in general: T cells, B-cell-depleted T cells, or PBMCs provided the cDNA or gDNA that served as material.

Repertoires were generated with immunoSEQ multiplex PCR, while TCRdb's copy carries only in-frame clones and drops some. The sample lists around 250,000 clones, approximately 91% occurring once. Deletions cut 2 bases from V and 4 bases from J, with 11 bases between. CDR3 length: 14 amino acids. The germline V gene has CDR1 SGHTA and CDR2 FQGNSA. This TCR derives from a woman aged 40 to 50 who had recovered from COVID-19. This chain connects TRBV7-2 to TRBJ2-5; D uncertain. The sequencing input was peripheral blood. The CDR3 DNA sequence: TGTGCCAGCAGCTTACAAATCTTCGGAGAGACCCAGTACTTC. Its protein is CASSLQIFGETQYF.